The rows below give T cell receptor beta chains drawn from one sample of a study of T-cell reconstitution after alpha-beta-depleted transplantation in children. TCRdb recomputed calls from the PCR reads with MiXCR, one row per CDR3 protein. This sample yields 40,000 to 55,000 distinct CDR3 sequences, of which 9.2% are seen a single time; 25% to 30% belongs to the top ten. This specimen was PBMCs, mostly from graft donor cells, taken 60 days after TCRalphabeta/CD19-depleted stem cell transplant. The source is a male patient aged 2-10 years who had a stem cell transplant for chronic granulomatous disease, so the T cells may come from the graft donor. Each CDR3 is given without its conserved first and last residue. The order of the fields is V gene, CDR3 protein.

v_gene: TRBV5-1
CDR3aa: ASSLGYSHEQY

v_gene: TRBV6-1
CDR3aa: ANGGQGDSGELF

v_gene: TRBV20-1
CDR3aa: SALCSSGDYCSKNIQY

v_gene: TRBV4-3
CDR3aa: ASSQDPGTGNQPQH

v_gene: TRBV14
CDR3aa: ASSQVRGYEQY

v_gene: TRBV28
CDR3aa: ASSPLVGVGEQF

v_gene: TRBV6-5
CDR3aa: ASSYTGLAGGNEQF

v_gene: TRBV10-1
CDR3aa: ASSAKREAGYNEQF

v_gene: TRBV27
CDR3aa: ASSWRLAGELF

v_gene: TRBV12-3/TRBV12-4
CDR3aa: ASSATGGGTGELF

v_gene: TRBV12-3/TRBV12-4
CDR3aa: ASMRQGVEKLF

v_gene: TRBV9
CDR3aa: ASSVGLAGGNNEQF

v_gene: TRBV18
CDR3aa: ASSPQSLAVDYEQY

v_gene: TRBV20-1
CDR3aa: SARRLAGWETQY

v_gene: TRBV27
CDR3aa: ASSFGTDYGYT

v_gene: TRBV6-2/TRBV6-3
CDR3aa: ASSYNLADQETQY

v_gene: TRBV6-1
CDR3aa: ASTDRLADSSYNEQF

v_gene: TRBV30
CDR3aa: AWRGLAESQETQY

v_gene: TRBV6-2/TRBV6-3
CDR3aa: ASSYSIGPEQY

v_gene: TRBV2
CDR3aa: ASSAGLIFYEQY

v_gene: TRBV20-1
CDR3aa: SPPGTGGHEQY

v_gene: TRBV5-1
CDR3aa: ASSSRTVHTGELF

v_gene: TRBV7-6
CDR3aa: ASSLNPGTGRTGELF

v_gene: TRBV30
CDR3aa: AWNRGLSSEAF

v_gene: TRBV7-2
CDR3aa: ASSSGTGSYEQY

v_gene: TRBV12-3/TRBV12-4
CDR3aa: ASSQGIYNEQF

v_gene: TRBV14
CDR3aa: ASRGPGQTYGYT

v_gene: TRBV29-1
CDR3aa: SGRVQQETQY

v_gene: TRBV5-8
CDR3aa: ASSPDISSTDTQY

v_gene: TRBV14
CDR3aa: ASSQLSQGVYTGELF

v_gene: TRBV16
CDR3aa: ASSQLLGNTIY

v_gene: TRBV3-1
CDR3aa: ATSKQASFWTPGELF

v_gene: TRBV10-2
CDR3aa: ASSASHSNQPQH

v_gene: TRBV5-1
CDR3aa: ASSRDSTSSYEQY

v_gene: TRBV16
CDR3aa: ASSLLAASNTGELF

v_gene: TRBV12-5
CDR3aa: ASGIRGMNTDTQY

v_gene: TRBV20-1
CDR3aa: SANPRRETGINQPQH

v_gene: TRBV20-1
CDR3aa: SASGVGSEF

v_gene: TRBV15
CDR3aa: ATRTTGRGEQF

v_gene: TRBV6-5
CDR3aa: ASRSGLGYGYT

v_gene: TRBV7-8
CDR3aa: ASSPSWLRRDRDYNQPQH